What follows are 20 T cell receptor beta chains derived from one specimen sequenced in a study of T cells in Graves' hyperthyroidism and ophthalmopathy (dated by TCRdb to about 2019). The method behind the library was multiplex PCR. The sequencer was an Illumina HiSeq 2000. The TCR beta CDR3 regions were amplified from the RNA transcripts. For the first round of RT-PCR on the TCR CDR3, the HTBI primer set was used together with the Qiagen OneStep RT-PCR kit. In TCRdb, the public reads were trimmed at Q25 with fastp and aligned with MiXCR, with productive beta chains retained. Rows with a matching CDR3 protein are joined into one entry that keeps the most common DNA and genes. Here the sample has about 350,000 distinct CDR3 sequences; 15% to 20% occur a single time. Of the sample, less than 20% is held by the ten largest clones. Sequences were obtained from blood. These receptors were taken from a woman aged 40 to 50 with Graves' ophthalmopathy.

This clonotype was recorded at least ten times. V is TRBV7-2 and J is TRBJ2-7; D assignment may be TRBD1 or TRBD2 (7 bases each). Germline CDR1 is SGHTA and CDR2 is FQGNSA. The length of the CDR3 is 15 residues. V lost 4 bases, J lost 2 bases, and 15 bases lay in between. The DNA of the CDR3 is TGTGCCAGCAGCTCCCAGGGGGAGGGCCCCTACGAGCAGTACTTC. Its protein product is CASSSQGEGPYEQYF.

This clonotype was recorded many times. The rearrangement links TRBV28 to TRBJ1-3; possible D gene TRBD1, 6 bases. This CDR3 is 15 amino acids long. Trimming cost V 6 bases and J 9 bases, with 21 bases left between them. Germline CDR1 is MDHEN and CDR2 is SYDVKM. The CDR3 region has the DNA TGTGCCAGCAGCCAAGGGGGGTCTGGGGCTATCACCATATATTTT. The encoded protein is CASSQGGSGAITIYF.

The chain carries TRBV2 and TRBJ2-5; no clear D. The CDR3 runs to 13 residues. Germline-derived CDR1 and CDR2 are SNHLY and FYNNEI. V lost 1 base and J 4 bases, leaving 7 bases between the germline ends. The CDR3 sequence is CASSEGLLETQYF. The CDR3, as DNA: TGTGCCAGCAGTGAAGGTCTACTAGAGACCCAGTACTTC.

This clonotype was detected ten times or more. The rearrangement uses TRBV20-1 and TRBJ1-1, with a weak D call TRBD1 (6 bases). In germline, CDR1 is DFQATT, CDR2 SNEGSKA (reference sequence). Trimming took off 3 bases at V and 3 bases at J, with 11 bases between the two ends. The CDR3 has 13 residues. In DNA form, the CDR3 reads TGCAGTGCTAGTCACAGGGTTGACACTGAAGCTTTCTTT. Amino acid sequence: CSASHRVDTEAFF.

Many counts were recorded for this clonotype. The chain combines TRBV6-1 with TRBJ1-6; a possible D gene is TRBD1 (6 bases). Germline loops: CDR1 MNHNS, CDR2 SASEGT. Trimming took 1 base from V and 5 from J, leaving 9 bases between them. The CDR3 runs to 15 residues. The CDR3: CASSEEGQNNSPLHF. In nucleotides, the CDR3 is TGTGCCAGCAGTGAAGAAGGACAGAATAATTCACCCCTCCACTTT.

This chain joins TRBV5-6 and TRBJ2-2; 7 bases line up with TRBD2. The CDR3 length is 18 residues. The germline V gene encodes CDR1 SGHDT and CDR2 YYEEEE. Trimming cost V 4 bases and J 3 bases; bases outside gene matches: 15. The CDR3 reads CASSPDRWRESDTGELFF. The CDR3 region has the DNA TGTGCCAGCAGCCCTGACCGCTGGCGGGAGTCCGACACCGGGGAGCTGTTTTTT. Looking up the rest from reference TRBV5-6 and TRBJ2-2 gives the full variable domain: DAGVTQSPTHLIKTRGQQVTLRCSPKSGHDTVSWYQQALGQGPQFIFQYYEEEERQRGNFPDRFSGHQFPNYSSELNVNALLLGDSALYLCASSPDRWRESDTGELFFGEGSRLTVL.

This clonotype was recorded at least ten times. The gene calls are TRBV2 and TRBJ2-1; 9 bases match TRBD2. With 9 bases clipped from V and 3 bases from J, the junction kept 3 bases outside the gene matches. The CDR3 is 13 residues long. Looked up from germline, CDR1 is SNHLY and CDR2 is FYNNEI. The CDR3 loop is CASLAGLYNEQFF. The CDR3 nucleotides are TGTGCCAGTCTAGCGGGACTCTACAATGAGCAGTTCTTC.

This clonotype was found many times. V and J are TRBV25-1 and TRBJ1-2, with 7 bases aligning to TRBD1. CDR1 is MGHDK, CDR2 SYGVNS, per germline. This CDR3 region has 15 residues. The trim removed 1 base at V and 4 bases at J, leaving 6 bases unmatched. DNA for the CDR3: TGTGCCAGCAGTGAATCGACAGGGACTCTCTATGGCTACACCTTC. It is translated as CASSESTGTLYGYTF.

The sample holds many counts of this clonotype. CDR3 protein: CASSPLGAGGNQPQHF. In DNA form, the CDR3 reads TGTGCCAGCAGTCCGTTAGGGGCTGGTGGCAATCAGCCCCAGCATTTT. The chain joins TRBV27 to TRBJ1-5; a possible D gene is TRBD1 (5 bases). This CDR3 is 16 amino acids long. Germline CDR1 reads MNHEY; CDR2 reads SMNVEV (reference sequence). Trimming pared 5 bases from V and 2 bases from J, leaving 16 bases between.

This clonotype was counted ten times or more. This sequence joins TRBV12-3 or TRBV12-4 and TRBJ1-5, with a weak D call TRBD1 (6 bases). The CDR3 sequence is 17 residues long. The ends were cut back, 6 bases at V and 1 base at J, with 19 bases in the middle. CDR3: CASSPSTGLESNQPQHF. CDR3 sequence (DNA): TGTGCCAGCAGCCCATCTACAGGGCTTGAAAGCAATCAGCCCCAGCATTTT.

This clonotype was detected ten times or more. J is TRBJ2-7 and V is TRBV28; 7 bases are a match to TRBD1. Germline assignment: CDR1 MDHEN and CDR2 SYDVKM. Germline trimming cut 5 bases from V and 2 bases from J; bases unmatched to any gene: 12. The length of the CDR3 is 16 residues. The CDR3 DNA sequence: TGTGCCAGCAGTATGACAGGGAAAGATTTAACCTACGAGCAGTACTTC. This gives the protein CASSMTGKDLTYEQYF.

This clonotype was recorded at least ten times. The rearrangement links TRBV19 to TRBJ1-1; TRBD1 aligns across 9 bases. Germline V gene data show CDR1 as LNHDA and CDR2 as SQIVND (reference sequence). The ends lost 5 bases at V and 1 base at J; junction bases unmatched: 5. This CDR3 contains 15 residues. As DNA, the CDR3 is TGTGCCAGTAGTGAACAGGGGGCTTGGAACACTGAAGCTTTCTTT. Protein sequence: CASSEQGAWNTEAFF.

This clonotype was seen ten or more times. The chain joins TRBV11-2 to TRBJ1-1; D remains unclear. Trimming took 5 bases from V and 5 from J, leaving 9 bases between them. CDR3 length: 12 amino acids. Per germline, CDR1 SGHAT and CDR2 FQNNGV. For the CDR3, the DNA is TGTGCCAGCAGCCCCTCGGAGACTGAAGCTTTCTTT. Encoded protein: CASSPSETEAFF. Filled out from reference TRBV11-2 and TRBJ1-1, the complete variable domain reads EAGVAQSPRYKIIEKRQSVAFWCNPISGHATLYWYQQILGQGPKLLIQFQNNGVVDDSQLPKDRFSAERLKGVDSTLKIQPAKLEDSAVYLCASSPSETEAFFGQGTRLTVV.

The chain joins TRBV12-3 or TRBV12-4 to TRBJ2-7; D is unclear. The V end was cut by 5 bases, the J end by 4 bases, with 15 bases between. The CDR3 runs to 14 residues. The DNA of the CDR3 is TGTGCCAGCAGTCCCTGGGGTGAGGAGTACGAGCAGTACTTC. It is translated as CASSPWGEEYEQYF.

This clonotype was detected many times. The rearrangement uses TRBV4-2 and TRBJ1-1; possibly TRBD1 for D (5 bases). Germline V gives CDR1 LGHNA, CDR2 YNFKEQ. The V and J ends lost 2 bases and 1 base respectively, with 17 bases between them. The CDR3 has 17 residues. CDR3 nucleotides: TGTGCCAGCAGCCAATCGGGGCCTTGGGTAGGGAACACTGAAGCTTTCTTT. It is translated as CASSQSGPWVGNTEAFF.

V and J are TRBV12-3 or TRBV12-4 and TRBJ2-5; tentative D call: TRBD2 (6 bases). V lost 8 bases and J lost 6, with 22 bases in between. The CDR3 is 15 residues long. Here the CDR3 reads CASRPDRGSRKTQYF. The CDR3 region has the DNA TGTGCCAGCCGCCCAGACCGGGGGTCGCGGAAGACCCAGTACTTC.

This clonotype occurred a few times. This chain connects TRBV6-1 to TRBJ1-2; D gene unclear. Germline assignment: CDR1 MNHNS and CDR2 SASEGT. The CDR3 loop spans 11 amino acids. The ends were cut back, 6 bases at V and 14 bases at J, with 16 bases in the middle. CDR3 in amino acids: CASRDGEAWTF. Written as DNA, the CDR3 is TGTGCCAGCAGAGACGGGGAAGCCTGGACCTTC.

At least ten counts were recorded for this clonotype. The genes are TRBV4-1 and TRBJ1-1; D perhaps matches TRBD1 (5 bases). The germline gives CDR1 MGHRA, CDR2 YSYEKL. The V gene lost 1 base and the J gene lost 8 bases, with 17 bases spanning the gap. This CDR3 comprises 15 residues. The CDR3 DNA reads TGCGCCAGCAGCCAAGGTCTGTCAGGGTCTAGAGAAGCTTTCTTT. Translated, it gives CASSQGLSGSREAFF.

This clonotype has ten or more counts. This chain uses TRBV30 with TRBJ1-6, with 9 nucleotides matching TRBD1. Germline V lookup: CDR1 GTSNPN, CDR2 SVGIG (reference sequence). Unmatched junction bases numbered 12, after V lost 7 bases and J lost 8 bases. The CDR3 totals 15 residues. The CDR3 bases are TGTGCCTTCCACCCTGACAGGGGGGGATATTCACCCCTCCACTTT. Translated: CAFHPDRGGYSPLHF. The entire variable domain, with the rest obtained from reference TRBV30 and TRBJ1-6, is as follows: SQTIHQWPATLVQPVGSPLSLECTVEGTSNPNLYWYRQAAGRGLQLLFYSVGIGQISSEVPQNLSASRPQDRQFILSSKKLLLSDSGFYLCAFHPDRGGYSPLHFGNGTRLTVT.

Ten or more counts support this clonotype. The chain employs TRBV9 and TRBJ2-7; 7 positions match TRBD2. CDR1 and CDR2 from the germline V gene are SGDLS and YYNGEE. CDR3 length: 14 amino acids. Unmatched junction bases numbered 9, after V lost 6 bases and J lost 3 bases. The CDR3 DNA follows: TGTGCCAGCAATACCCAAGGCGGGAGCTACGAGCAGTACTTC. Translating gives CASNTQGGSYEQYF.